This TCR beta chain stems from a study of blood T cell repertoires in COVID-19. Study in general: Samples taken during acute and convalescent COVID-19 were collected in the United States, Italy and Spain. T cells, B-cell-depleted T cells, or PBMCs provided the cDNA or gDNA that served as material.

Trimming shortened V by 3 bases and J by 0 bases, and 9 bases separated the two germline ends. The CDR3 runs 15 residues. Per germline, CDR1 SNHLY and CDR2 FYNNEI. TCRdb's copy holds only in-frame clones and misses some; the assay was immunoSEQ multiplex PCR. Here the sample spans tens of thousands of clones, 88% being singletons. This TCR was sampled from an older man with acute or convalescent COVID-19. This chain connects TRBV2 to TRBJ2-4, with D perhaps matching TRBD2 (6 bases). Sequencing used peripheral blood. The CDR3 loop is CASSELRGAKNIQYF. The CDR3 DNA reads as TGTGCCAGCAGTGAGTTGCGGGGAGCCAAAAACATTCAGTACTTC.